The 6 T cell receptor beta chains listed next were all sequenced from one sample in a study of T cells in women clearing cervical HPV infection. Sequencing was performed with immunoSEQ multiplex PCR; in TCRdb, only in-frame clones are kept and a portion is missing. The sample totals 30,000 to 45,000 clones; its top ten clones hold 3.5% to 4.5%. Specimen: blood buffy coat. These TCRs come from a woman between 18 and 70 years old with a cervical HPV16 infection that either progressed to CIN3+ or cleared (not recorded which).

The part of the CDR3 DNA that was read is TGTGCCAGCAGCTTAGAAAGCAAAGGGGAGACC. Encoded protein: CASSLESKGET. The complete CDR3 reads CASSLESKGETQYF. The J gene is TRBJ2-5, the V gene TRBV7-2; D is unclear. The read terminates 3 residues before the CDR3 end, so the remaining end is supplied by the germline J gene. CDR1 and CDR2 from the germline V gene are SGHTA and FQGNSA. This CDR3 region has 14 residues. V was trimmed by 1 base and J by 5 bases, leaving 11 bases between them.

On this clone: The CDR3 end lies 3 residues beyond the end of the read and is filled in from the germline J gene. The chain has TRBV29-1 and TRBJ2-1; possible D gene TRBD2, 6 bases. The CDR3 is 14 amino acids. V dropped 0 bases and J dropped 7 bases, with 13 bases sitting between them. CDR1 and CDR2 (germline): SQVTM, ANQGSEA. CDR3 bases read: TGCAGCGTTGAAGATTGGGCGGGAAAGAATGAG. Translating it yields CSVEDWAGKNE. The CDR3, in full, reads CSVEDWAGKNEQFF.

To note about this clone: The CDR3 end lies 3 residues beyond the end of the read and is filled in from the germline J gene. J is TRBJ2-7 and V is TRBV7-2, with 13 bases fitting TRBD2. The CDR3 has 15 residues. In germline, CDR1 is SGHTA, CDR2 FQGNSA. V was clipped by 3 bases and J by 4 bases; unmatched bases: 3. CDR3 protein: CASSFTSGGEYEQYF. The covered CDR3 bases are TGTGCCAGCAGCTTTACTAGCGGGGGGGAATACGAG.

As for this clone: At one end the junction does not follow the germline gene, possibly because of a read error. The sequenced part of the CDR3 DNA is TGCGCCAGCAGCCAAGACAGGGTTTCCGATAATTCACCC. It specifies CASSQDRVSDNSP. The full CDR3 sequence reads CASSQDRVSDNSPLHF. J is TRBJ1-6 and V is TRBV4-2, with 7 bases lining up with TRBD1. The read halts 3 residues ahead of the CDR3 end, with the missing end drawn from the germline J gene. Germline V gene sequence: CDR1 LGHNA, CDR2 YNFKEQ. The CDR3 has 16 residues.

On this clone itself: The read falls 3 residues short of the CDR3 end, and the missing part is taken from the germline J gene. The chain carries TRBV30 and TRBJ2-1, with 8 bases fitting TRBD1. The CDR3 totals 14 residues. V gave up 2 bases and J gave up 4 bases; unmatched junction bases: 4. Germline V lookup: CDR1 GTSNPN, CDR2 SVGIG (reference sequence). The part of the CDR3 DNA that was read is TGTGCCTGGAGTTCGGACAGGGCTTACAATGAG. It translates to CAWSSDRAYNE. In full, the CDR3 reads CAWSSDRAYNEQFF.

About this clone: The read stops 3 residues short of the end of the CDR3; the missing end is completed from the germline J gene. The chain links TRBV4-2 to TRBJ2-1, with 12 bases that match TRBD2. The V and J ends lost 2 bases and 7 bases, in that order; junction bases with no gene match: 6. The CDR3 covers 16 residues. The germline CDR1 and CDR2 sequences are LGHNA and YNFKEQ. CDR3 bases read: TGTGCCAGCAGCCAACCTAGCGGGAGGGGAGGGAATGAG. It is translated as CASSQPSGRGGNE. Given in full, the CDR3 is CASSQPSGRGGNEQFF.